This T cell receptor beta chain was found in a study of T cells after yellow fever vaccination. Overall study results and limits: Booster samples showed a return of most primary-vaccination clones (about 96% CD4, about 88% CD8). Researchers cautioned that FACS-sorted repertoires could harbor abundant clonotypes contaminating from the bulk population.

This CDR3 is 17 amino acids long. The germline V gene encodes CDR1 SGDLS and CDR2 YYNGEE. Trimming at V came to 4 bases and at J to 7 bases, leaving 13 bases not matched to a gene. Template switching with 5'RACE generated the TCR cDNA and added a universal primer site and UMIs. MiXCR, applied by TCRdb to the 5' RACE reads, yields one record per CDR3 protein. The repertoire consists of more than 300,000 distinct CDR3 sequences, with roughly 10% occurring once and the leading ten covering under 4%. This clonotype was observed many times. Its antigen is not known. The sequenced sample was CD4+ T cells sorted from PBMCs, obtained 45 days after the yellow fever booster vaccination. The TCR comes from a man younger than 35 who received the YFV17D yellow fever vaccine. The rearrangement links TRBV9 to TRBJ1-6; 8 bases line up with TRBD1. This CDR3 is CASSPPLRQGMNSPLHF. The DNA for the CDR3 is TGTGCCAGCAGCCCTCCATTGAGACAGGGGATGAATTCACCCCTCCACTTT.